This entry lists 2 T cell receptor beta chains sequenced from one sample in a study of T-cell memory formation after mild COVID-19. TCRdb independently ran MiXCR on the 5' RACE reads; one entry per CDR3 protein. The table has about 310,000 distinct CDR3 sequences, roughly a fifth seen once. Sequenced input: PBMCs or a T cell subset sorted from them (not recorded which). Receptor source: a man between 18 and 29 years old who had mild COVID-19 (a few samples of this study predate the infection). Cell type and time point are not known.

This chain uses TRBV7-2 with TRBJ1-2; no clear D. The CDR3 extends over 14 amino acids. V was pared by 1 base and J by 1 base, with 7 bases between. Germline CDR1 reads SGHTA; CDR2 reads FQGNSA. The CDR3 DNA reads TGTGCCAGCAGCTTAGTGAACAGTAACTATGGCTACACCTTC. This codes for CASSLVNSNYGYTF. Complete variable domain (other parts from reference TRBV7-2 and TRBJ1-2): GAGVSQSPSNKVTEKGKDVELRCDPISGHTALYWYRQSLGQGLEFLIYFQGNSAPDKSGLPSDRFSAERTGGSVSTLTIQRTQQEDSAVYLCASSLVNSNYGYTFGSGTRLTVV.

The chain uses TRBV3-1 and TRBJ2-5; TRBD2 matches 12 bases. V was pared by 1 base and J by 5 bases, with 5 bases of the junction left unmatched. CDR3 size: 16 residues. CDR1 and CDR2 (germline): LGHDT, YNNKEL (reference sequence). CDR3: CASSQGASGGAETQYF. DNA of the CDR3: TGTGCCAGCAGCCAAGGGGCTAGCGGGGGGGCGGAGACCCAGTACTTC.